This TCR beta chain was captured by sequencing in a study of post-analysis software for immune sequencing data. For the study at large: In terms of disease course, relapsing-remitting, secondary progressive and progressive-relapsing multiple sclerosis were included.

On this clonotype itself: Its antigen is undetermined.

Prepared libraries of TCR beta cDNA carried unique molecular identifiers. T cells, roughly 0.85 to 10 million of them, yielded some 510,000 cDNA molecules. TCRdb re-called the PCR reads with MiXCR, one entry per CDR3 protein. The sample holds roughly 670,000 distinct CDR3 sequences; approximately 60% are singletons and the top ten take approximately 11%. Study findings and constraints: F-measure co-clustering was strong for batch-matched samples. Normalized Chao1 diversity was significantly lower in multiple sclerosis patients than in controls. About five TRBV segments appeared more often in patients than in controls, and TRBV5-6, TRBV5-1 and TRBV20-1 were among these.

CDR3 size: 14 residues. The rearrangement joins TRBV21-1 to TRBJ2-5; the DNA was not used to check the table's D call, TRBD1. The assigned J gene may be wrong: the sequence end matches TRBJ2-7 better. TRBV21-1 is labeled a pseudogene. Input material: blood. The TCR was taken from a girl aged 2-15 years with multiple sclerosis. Here the CDR3 reads CASTGYRRVNEQYF. For the CDR3, the DNA is TGTGCCAGCACCGGGTACAGGAGGGTTAACGAGCAGTACTTC.